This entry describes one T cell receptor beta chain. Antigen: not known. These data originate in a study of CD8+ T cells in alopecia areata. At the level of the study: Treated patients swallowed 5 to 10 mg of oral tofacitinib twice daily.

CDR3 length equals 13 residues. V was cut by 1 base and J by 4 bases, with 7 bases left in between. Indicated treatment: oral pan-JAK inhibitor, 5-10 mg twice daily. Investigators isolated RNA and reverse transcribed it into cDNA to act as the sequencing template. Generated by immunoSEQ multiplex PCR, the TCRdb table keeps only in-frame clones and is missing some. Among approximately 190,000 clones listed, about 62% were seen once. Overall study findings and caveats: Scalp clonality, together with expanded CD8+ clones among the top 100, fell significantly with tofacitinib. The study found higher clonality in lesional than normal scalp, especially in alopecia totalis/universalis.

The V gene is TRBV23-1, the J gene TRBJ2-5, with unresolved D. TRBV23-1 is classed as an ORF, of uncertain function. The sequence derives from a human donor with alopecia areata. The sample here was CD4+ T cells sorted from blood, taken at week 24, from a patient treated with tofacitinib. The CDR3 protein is CASSQWNRETQYF. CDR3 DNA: TGCGCCAGCAGTCAATGGAACCGAGAGACCCAGTACTTC.